This passage covers 17 T cell receptor beta chains from one sample sequenced in a study of T-cell memory formation after mild COVID-19. TCRdb itself ran the 5' RACE reads through MiXCR, one entry per CDR3 protein. The repertoire consists of some 200,000 distinct CDR3 sequences, with 20% to 25% occurring once and the leading ten covering about 23%. The sequenced material came from PBMCs or a T cell subset sorted from them (not recorded which). The receptors here all came from an adult woman who had mild COVID-19 (a few samples of this study predate the infection). Cell type and time point are not known.

The CDR3 sequence is CASRGQTYEQYF. The CDR3 coding sequence is TGTGCCAGCAGAGGACAGACCTACGAGCAGTACTTC. The V and J genes are TRBV25-1 and TRBJ2-7, with a possible D match to TRBD1 (6 bases). Looked up from germline, CDR1 is MGHDK and CDR2 is SYGVNS. The CDR3 is made up of 12 amino acids. V was pared by 6 bases and J by 2 bases, with 8 bases between.

The chain is built from TRBV12-3 or TRBV12-4 and TRBJ2-3, with 12 bases that match TRBD1. The CDR3 length is 15 residues. The J segment lost 5 bases and the V segment lost 7 bases, leaving 7 bases of the junction unmatched. CDR3 bases: TGTGCCAGCACCGCCGGGACAGGGGGCATAGATACGCAGTATTTT. Translation: CASTAGTGGIDTQYF.

This clonotype has ten or more counts. The chain joins TRBV6-1 to TRBJ1-6, with D possibly being TRBD1 (6 bases). This CDR3 comprises 14 residues. The V and J ends lost 7 bases and 8 bases respectively, with 15 bases between them. CDR1 is MNHNS and CDR2 is SASEGT in the germline V gene. CDR3 in DNA: TGTGCCAGCACTAGCGGGCAGGGGTATTCACCCCTCCACTTT. It is translated as CASTSGQGYSPLHF.

This chain joins TRBV25-1 and TRBJ2-3, with TRBD2 identical over 9 bases. This CDR3 contains 17 residues. Losses at the gene ends were 2 bases for V and 0 bases for J; bases not matched to a gene: 6. The germline V gene encodes CDR1 MGHDK and CDR2 SYGVNS. CDR3 in amino acids: CASSEELAGFSTDTQYF. CDR3 nucleotides: TGTGCCAGCAGTGAAGAGCTAGCGGGATTCAGCACAGATACGCAGTATTTT.

The rearrangement uses TRBV5-4 and TRBJ2-1; TRBD1 is a possible D gene (5 bases). Trimming shortened V by 0 bases and J by 6 bases, and 7 bases separated the two germline ends. CDR1 SGHNT and CDR2 YYREEE come from the germline V gene (reference sequence). The CDR3 spans 13 residues. CDR3 bases: TGTGCCAGCAGCTTGGAGGGGCCCAATGAGCAGTTCTTC. Translation: CASSLEGPNEQFF.

This chain joins TRBV5-6 and TRBJ1-1, with D maybe TRBD1 (6 bases). Germline CDR1 SGHDT, CDR2 YYEEEE. CDR3 length: 17 amino acids. Trimming removed 1 base at V and 6 bases at J, with 22 bases between. The CDR3 loop reads CASSLNSRGEGQAEAFF. CDR3 DNA: TGTGCCAGCAGCTTGAACTCCAGGGGCGAGGGGCAGGCTGAAGCTTTCTTT.

This clonotype was counted between two and nine times. The chain links TRBV7-9 to TRBJ2-5; weak D call: TRBD2 (5 bases). There are 13 residues in the CDR3. CDR1 and CDR2 (germline): SEHNR, FQNEAQ (reference sequence). V was cut by 3 bases and J by 3 bases, with 8 bases left in between. CDR3 DNA: TGTGCCAGCAGCTTCGAGGGAGAAGAGACCCAGTACTTC. It specifies CASSFEGEETQYF.

V gene TRBV4-2 combines with J gene TRBJ1-2, with D unclear. CDR3 length: 14 residues. V dropped 0 bases and J dropped 6 bases, with 11 bases sitting between them. The germline CDR1 and CDR2 sequences are LGHNA and YNFKEQ. The CDR3: CASSQDQALDGYTF. In DNA, the CDR3 is TGTGCCAGCAGCCAAGACCAGGCCCTCGATGGCTACACCTTC.

The chain joins TRBV20-1 to TRBJ2-7, with D tentatively TRBD1 or TRBD2 (5 bases each). The CDR3 is made up of 14 amino acids. The V gene lost 6 bases and the J gene lost 2 bases, with 17 bases spanning the gap. From germline, CDR1 is DFQATT and CDR2 SNEGSKA (reference sequence). CDR3 nucleotide sequence: TGCAGTGCCAAGCCCGGGACGGAACCCTACGAGCAGTACTTC. Translating gives CSAKPGTEPYEQYF.

This chain joins TRBV7-3 and TRBJ2-7; tentatively, D is TRBD1 or TRBD2 (6 bases each). CDR1 is SGHTA, CDR2 FQGTGA, per germline. Trimming removed 2 bases at V and 3 bases at J, with 11 bases between. This CDR3 has 14 amino acids. The CDR3 loop is CASSLFGGGYEQYF. The CDR3 DNA is TGTGCCAGCAGCTTATTCGGGGGCGGCTACGAGCAGTACTTC.

This clonotype has only a few counts. The chain is built from TRBV7-9 and TRBJ2-7; a possible D gene is TRBD2 (5 bases). Germline V gene sequence: CDR1 SEHNR, CDR2 FQNEAQ (reference sequence). CDR3 length: 13 residues. V was shortened by 8 bases and J by 4 bases, with 15 bases between the two germline ends. The CDR3 nucleotides read TGTGCCAGCCTAACGGACCGGGGATACGAGCAGTACTTC. This gives the protein CASLTDRGYEQYF.

The rearrangement joins TRBV7-9 to TRBJ2-7; TRBD1 agrees at 8 bases. The CDR3 contains 15 residues. From germline, CDR1 is SEHNR and CDR2 FQNEAQ (reference sequence). The V gene end was trimmed by 5 bases and the J gene end by 2 bases; junction bases not matched to a gene: 8. The CDR3 is CASSPPGQVPYEQYF. The CDR3 bases are TGTGCCAGCAGCCCTCCGGGACAGGTTCCCTACGAGCAGTACTTC.

As regards this clonotype: The germline gene is not matched at one end of the junction; a read error may be the cause. The chain carries TRBV4-1 and TRBJ1-1; TRBD1 matches 7 bases. Germline assignment: CDR1 MGHRA and CDR2 YSYEKL. The CDR3 spans 13 residues. The DNA for the CDR3 is TGCGACAGCAGGGTCAGACAGGGCACTGAAGCTTTCTTT. This sequence encodes CDSRVRQGTEAFF.

The chain couples TRBV4-2 to TRBJ2-3; tentative D call: TRBD2 (6 bases). CDR3 length: 14 amino acids. CDR1 is LGHNA, CDR2 YNFKEQ, per germline. Trimming took 4 bases from V and 5 from J, leaving 13 bases between them. CDR3 protein: CASSPGTGGDTQYF. In nucleotides, the CDR3 is TGTGCCAGCAGCCCAGGGACTGGGGGAGATACGCAGTATTTT.

There are a few counts of this clonotype. The rearrangement links TRBV7-8 to TRBJ1-5; 7 bases fit TRBD1. CDR1 and CDR2 (germline): SGHVS, FQNEAQ. The CDR3 consists of 16 residues. V was pared by 4 bases and J by 3 bases, with 9 bases of the junction left unmatched. The CDR3 sequence is CASSSDLDRVNQPQHF. CDR3 nucleotide sequence: TGTGCCAGCAGCTCCGACCTTGACAGGGTCAATCAGCCCCAGCATTTT.

This sequence joins TRBV5-1 and TRBJ2-3; possibly TRBD2 for D (5 bases). The CDR3 spans 14 residues. Germline assignment: CDR1 SGHRS and CDR2 YFSETQ. The V gene lost 2 bases and the J gene lost 6 bases, with 13 bases spanning the gap. The CDR3 protein is CASSFVGISDTQYF. DNA for the CDR3: TGCGCCAGCAGCTTTGTCGGGATTTCGGATACGCAGTATTTT. Using reference TRBV5-1 and TRBJ2-3 for the parts outside the CDR3, the full variable domain is KAGVTQTPRYLIKTRGQQVTLSCSPISGHRSVSWYQQTPGQGLQFLFEYFSETQRNKGNFPGRFSGRQFSNSRSEMNVSTLELGDSALYLCASSFVGISDTQYFGPGTRLTVL.

For the CDR3, the DNA is TGCGCCAGCAGCTTGGGGACAGGGGGCTTAGGCTACGAGCAGTACTTC. This codes for CASSLGTGGLGYEQYF. The chain uses TRBV5-1 and TRBJ2-7, with 11 bases matching TRBD1. Germline V gives CDR1 SGHRS, CDR2 YFSETQ. V was pared by 0 bases and J by 3 bases, with 5 bases of the junction left unmatched. This CDR3 has 16 amino acids.